This entry describes one TCR beta chain. The data were taken from a study of blood T cell repertoires in COVID-19. As handled by the study authors: Reference gene primer amplification in the assay estimated nucleated cell counts. Data came from immunoSEQ multiplex PCR; TCRdb stores just in-frame clones and leaves some out. D and trimming come from the DNA, and the V and J calls and clone size come from that table. The table includes approximately 100,000 clones, less than 80% detected once. CDR1 and CDR2 from the germline V gene are MNHEY and SVGAGI. The V and J ends lost 2 bases and 11 bases respectively, with 12 bases between them. The CDR3 covers 12 residues.

This receptor was identified in a man in his 70s with active or convalescent COVID-19. The sequencing input was peripheral blood. This chain uses TRBV6-5 with TRBJ1-2; possibly TRBD1 for D (6 bases). DNA for the CDR3: TGTGCCAGCAGTTACCAACAGGGAAAGTACACCTTC. The encoded protein is CASSYQQGKYTF.